Here is one TCR beta chain with its context. Authors' analysis steps: Estimation of nucleated cell counts was performed using reference gene primer amplification. Generated by immunoSEQ multiplex PCR, the TCRdb table keeps only in-frame clones and is missing some. That table furnishes V, J and clone size, whereas the DNA furnished D and trimming. The sample carries 80,000 or so clones, roughly nine tenths recorded once. This specimen comes from a study of blood T cell repertoires in COVID-19. At the level of the study: Acute and convalescent COVID-19 samples came from the United States, Italy and Spain. From T cells, B-cell-depleted T cells, or PBMCs came the material, which was cDNA or gDNA.

The CDR3 length is 14 residues. Per germline, CDR1 SNHLY and CDR2 FYNNEI. Trimming removed 3 bases at V and 6 bases at J, with 14 bases between. Sequencing used peripheral blood. The rearrangement links TRBV2 to TRBJ1-1; TRBD1 might be the D (6 bases). This receptor was identified in a man in his fifties or sixties with acute or convalescent COVID-19. The CDR3 sequence is CASSDQGSRAEAFF. The CDR3 nucleotides are TGTGCCAGCAGTGACCAGGGGAGTCGTGCTGAAGCTTTCTTT. The variable domain in full, completed from reference TRBV2 and TRBJ1-1, reads EPEVTQTPSHQVTQMGQEVILRCVPISNHLYFYWYRQILGQKVEFLVSFYNNEISEKSEIFDDQFSVERPDGSNFTLKIRSTKLEDSAMYFCASSDQGSRAEAFFGQGTRLTVV.